This T cell receptor (beta chain) derives from a study of memory CD4+ T cells and cytomegalovirus serostatus. With 0 bases removed from V and 5 bases from J, the gap between germline ends came to 12 bases. In germline, CDR1 is SGDLS, CDR2 YYNGEE. The CDR3 length is 14 residues. Assay used: immunoSEQ multiplex PCR; TCRdb lists only in-frame clones, some missing. The sample contains tens of thousands of clones, 76% of which appear only once. The sort gate was single viable CD3+CD4+CD8-CD45RO+ cells for memory CD4+ T cells. This chain connects TRBV9 to TRBJ2-7; no reliable D call. What was sequenced was memory CD4+ T cells from blood. This receptor was taken from an adult in good health and CMV-seronegative. The CDR3 sequence: CASSVGNARNEQYF. CDR3 nucleotide sequence: TGTGCCAGCAGCGTAGGAAACGCGCGCAACGAGCAGTACTTC.